A single sample gave rise to the 18 T cell receptor delta chains below, sequenced in a study of human gamma delta and Vdelta1 T cells. No antigen has been assigned to these receptors. With CATT, TCRdb re-called clones from the PCR reads. The table lists around 6,000 delta-chain clones, 41% of them singletons. The sequenced material came from Vdelta1 gamma-delta T cells from blood grown in culture (DOT cells). The receptors derive from a human donor in good health.

This chain connects TRDV1 to TRDJ1; D not certain. Germline V gene data show CDR1 as TSWWSYY and CDR2 as QGS. Trimming shortened V by 6 bases and J by 8 bases, and 19 bases separated the two germline ends. The CDR3 covers 14 residues. DNA of the CDR3: TGTGCTCTTGGAGGTCCTCGGCAGGTCCTCAAACTCATCTTT. Residues: CALGGPRQVLKLIF.

The rearrangement uses TRDV1 and TRDJ1; D is perhaps TRDD3 (6 bases). The CDR3 totals 20 residues. Per germline, CDR1 TSWWSYY and CDR2 QGS. Deletions cut 4 bases from V and 0 bases from J, with 27 bases between. CDR3 region: CALGGADYEDTEGYTDKLIF. The CDR3 nucleotides are TGTGCTCTTGGGGGGGCGGACTACGAAGATACGGAAGGGTACACCGATAAACTCATCTTT.

V gene TRDV1 combines with J gene TRDJ1; D uncertain. Deletions cut 1 base from V and 1 base from J, with 1 base between. Germline CDR1 reads TSWWSYY; CDR2 reads QGS. This CDR3 contains 12 residues. CDR3 nucleotides: TGTGCTCTTGGGGAACGCACCGATAAACTCATCTTT. Protein: CALGERTDKLIF.

The chain combines TRDV1 with TRDJ1, with a weak D call TRDD3 (6 bases). The CDR3 has 20 amino acids. Per germline, CDR1 TSWWSYY and CDR2 QGS. V lost 1 base to trimming and J lost 7 bases, with 31 bases between them. The CDR3 nucleotides read TGTGCTCTTGGGGAACCAATCCCGTACCCACTGGGTCCTCGCGTCGGTAAACTCATCTTT. It translates to CALGEPIPYPLGPRVGKLIF.

This clone is judged medium-sized (0.01 to 0.1%). This sequence joins TRDV1 and TRDJ1; 7 bases are a match to TRDD2. With 2 bases clipped from V and 8 bases from J, the junction kept 8 bases outside the gene matches. CDR3 length equals 14 residues. The V gene's germline CDR1 is TSWWSYY and CDR2 QGS. The CDR3 protein is CALGEFLRGMKLIF. The CDR3 DNA follows: TGTGCTCTTGGGGAATTCCTACGGGGAATGAAACTCATCTTT.

This rearrangement joins TRDV1 to TRDJ1, with a weak D call TRDD2 (5 bases). Germline CDR1 TSWWSYY, CDR2 QGS. Trimming took 4 bases from V and 0 from J, leaving 27 bases between them. CDR3 length: 20 residues. Written as DNA, the CDR3 is TGTGCTCTTGGGGGGCCCCTCCCAGGTGTCCGCCCCTACTACACCGATAAACTCATCTTT. Residues: CALGGPLPGVRPYYTDKLIF.

Concerning this clone itself: This may be a read error: a much more frequent sequence differs by one nucleotide. This chain connects TRDV1 to TRDJ1; 7 bases agree with TRDD3. Germline CDR1 TSWWSYY, CDR2 QGS. The trim removed 2 bases at V and 2 bases at J, leaving 23 bases unmatched. CDR3 size: 21 residues. For the CDR3, the DNA is TGTGCTCTTGGGGAATCGCACCTAGCCTTAGTAGCTGGGGGTATGACCGATAAACTCATCTTT. Protein product: CALGESHLALVAGGMTDKLIF.

The chain combines TRDV1 with TRDJ1; 9 nucleotides line up with TRDD3. V dropped 1 base and J dropped 0; count of bases not matched to a gene: 24. CDR1 and CDR2 (germline): TSWWSYY, QGS. The CDR3 is 23 residues long. CDR3 DNA: TGTGCTCTTGGGGAACCCCGGCCTTCCCAACACTTACTGGGGGACCAGTACACCGATAAACTCATCTTT. Amino acid sequence: CALGEPRPSQHLLGDQYTDKLIF.

This clone was picked up a small number of times. This chain connects TRDV1 to TRDJ1, with D perhaps matching TRDD2 (5 bases). In germline, CDR1 is TSWWSYY, CDR2 QGS. This CDR3 region has 17 residues. V lost 4 bases and J 2 bases, leaving 20 bases between the germline ends. This CDR3 is CALGGTTFPRRTDKLIF. Here the CDR3 DNA reads TGTGCTCTTGGGGGAACTACCTTTCCTCGTCGAACCGATAAACTCATCTTT.

The chain has TRDV1 and TRDJ1; TRDD3 matches at 7 bases. The CDR3 sequence is 19 residues long. V lost 6 bases, J lost 0 bases, and 19 bases stayed unmatched. Germline V gives CDR1 TSWWSYY, CDR2 QGS. The CDR3 region has the DNA TGTGCTCTTGGCCCTGCATACTGGGGCATCAGCTTGTACACCGATAAACTCATCTTT. It yields the protein CALGPAYWGISLYTDKLIF.

This rearrangement joins TRDV1 to TRDJ1, with 8 bases matching TRDD3. Per germline, CDR1 TSWWSYY and CDR2 QGS. V lost 0 bases to trimming and J lost 2 bases; unmatched junction nucleotides: 23. The CDR3 runs 22 residues. CDR3 sequence (DNA): TGTGCTCTTGGGGAACTGATCTACGCCATTGGGGGGGATAGCATTAGGACCGATAAACTCATCTTT. It yields the protein CALGELIYAIGGDSIRTDKLIF.

This clone occurred a few times. The genes are TRDV1 and TRDJ1, with D maybe TRDD3 (6 bases). Trimming cost V 0 bases and J 3 bases, with 35 bases left between them. Germline-derived CDR1 and CDR2 are TSWWSYY and QGS. This CDR3 is 23 amino acids long. The chain's CDR3 is CALGELEIPGVLWGLMIPDKLIF. The CDR3 region has the DNA TGTGCTCTTGGGGAACTAGAGATCCCCGGGGTCCTATGGGGGCTGATGATACCCGATAAACTCATCTTT.

This clone counts as medium-sized. The chain is built from TRDV1 and TRDJ1; possible D gene TRDD2, 6 bases. Trimming left V 2 bases short and J 2 bases short, with 30 bases between. Per the germline V gene, CDR1 is TSWWSYY and CDR2 is QGS. CDR3 length: 21 residues. CDR3 sequence: CALGEFSHIPAPFHRTDKLIF. CDR3 sequence (DNA): TGTGCTCTTGGGGAATTTTCTCATATCCCCGCCCCCTTCCACAGGACCGATAAACTCATCTTT.

This clone was seen a few times. The chain has TRDV1 and TRDJ1, with 7 nucleotides matching TRDD3. The CDR3 contains 21 residues. CDR1 and CDR2 from the germline V gene are TSWWSYY and QGS. The junction had 23 bases not matched to a gene; V was cut back by 4 bases and J by 0 bases. DNA for the CDR3: TGTGCTCTTGGGGCGGGGGTCCTTAAGGCTGGGGGTTCACTCTACACCGATAAACTCATCTTT. Amino acids: CALGAGVLKAGGSLYTDKLIF.

Sample share makes this clone medium-sized. The genes are TRDV1 and TRDJ1; 9 bases line up with TRDD2. V shed 3 bases, J shed 3 bases, and the junction held 17 bases outside the gene matches. Looked up from germline, CDR1 is TSWWSYY and CDR2 is QGS. The CDR3 totals 19 residues. The CDR3 loop is CALGDPLPTRVLGADKLIF. CDR3 nucleotides: TGTGCTCTTGGGGATCCCCTTCCTACTAGGGTACTGGGTGCCGATAAACTCATCTTT.

The chain links TRDV1 to TRDJ1, with 10 positions matching TRDD3. V shed 5 bases and J 0 bases; nucleotides not matched to a gene: 18. The CDR3 extends over 20 amino acids. CDR1 is TSWWSYY and CDR2 is QGS in the germline V gene. The CDR3 DNA sequence: TGTGCTCTTGGGTCCATGGGAGATTGGGGGATACTTGGGTACACCGATAAACTCATCTTT. Amino acid sequence: CALGSMGDWGILGYTDKLIF.

The table lists this clone with a count of one. This chain links TRDV1 with TRDJ1, with a tentative D call TRDD3 (5 bases). Looked up from germline, CDR1 is TSWWSYY and CDR2 is QGS. The CDR3 loop spans 21 amino acids. V lost 3 bases to trimming and J lost 0 bases, with 29 bases between them. CDR3 region: CALGDLGTLGVRTLYTDKLIF. The DNA for the CDR3 is TGTGCTCTTGGGGATCTGGGTACGCTAGGGGTCCGGACCCTGTACACCGATAAACTCATCTTT.

V and J are TRDV1 and TRDJ1, with TRDD3 matching 11 bases. Germline V gene lookup returns CDR1 TSWWSYY and CDR2 QGS. The CDR3 length is 23 residues. V was pared by 2 bases and J by 4 bases, with 27 bases of the junction left unmatched. CDR3 sequence (DNA): TGTGCTCTTGGGGAATATATTCCTTCCTCCCGTAAGCCACTGGGGGATAAGGTCGATAAACTCATCTTT. This codes for CALGEYIPSSRKPLGDKVDKLIF.